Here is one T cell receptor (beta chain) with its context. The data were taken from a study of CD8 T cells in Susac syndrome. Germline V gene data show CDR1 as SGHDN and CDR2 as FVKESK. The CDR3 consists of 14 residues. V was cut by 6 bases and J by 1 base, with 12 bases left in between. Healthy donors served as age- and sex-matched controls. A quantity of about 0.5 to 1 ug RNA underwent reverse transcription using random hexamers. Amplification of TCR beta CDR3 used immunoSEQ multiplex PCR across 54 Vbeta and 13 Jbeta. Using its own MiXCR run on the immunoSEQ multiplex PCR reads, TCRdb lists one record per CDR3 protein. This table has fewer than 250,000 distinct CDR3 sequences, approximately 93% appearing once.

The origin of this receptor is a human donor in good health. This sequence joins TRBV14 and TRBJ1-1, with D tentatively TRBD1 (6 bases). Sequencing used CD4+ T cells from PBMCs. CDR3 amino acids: CASSQDSGNTEAFF. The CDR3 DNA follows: TGTGCCAGCAGTCAGGACAGCGGGAACACTGAAGCTTTCTTT.